A single sample is the source of the 10 T cell receptor beta chains below, sequenced in a study of blood T cell repertoires in COVID-19 (dated by TCRdb to 2019 to 2021). Library preparation employed the immunoSEQ multiplex PCR assay. TCRdb mirrors the immuneACCESS table, restricted to in-frame sequences. Some clones are absent from its copies; in checked studies, under half trace to an unresolved V gene, and the reason for the others is unknown. A total of roughly 70,000 clones appear in this sample, roughly 87% of them only once. The top ten clonotypes cover 4.9% of the sample. Sequenced material: peripheral blood. The receptor source for this set is a woman aged 45 to 65 with active COVID-19.

The chain carries TRBV5-5 and TRBJ2-5, with TRBD1 matching over 12 bases. Trimming took 3 bases from V and 5 from J; bases not matched to a gene: 11. The germline V gene encodes CDR1 SGHKS and CDR2 YYEKEE (reference sequence). The CDR3 totals 17 residues. Here the CDR3 reads CASSSPSRDRGLETQYF. The CDR3 DNA reads TGTGCCAGCAGCTCGCCGTCCCGGGACAGGGGGCTTGAGACCCAGTACTTC.

This clone came up once. This chain uses TRBV12-3 or TRBV12-4 with TRBJ2-6; D not certain. V lost 0 bases, J lost 8 bases, and 5 bases lay in between. This CDR3 region has 13 residues. The CDR3 is CASSLASTNVLTF. Written as DNA, the CDR3 is TGTGCCAGCAGTTTAGCCAGTACCAACGTCCTGACTTTC.

This chain uses TRBV2 with TRBJ1-2, with a weak D call TRBD1 (6 bases). CDR3 size: 11 residues. Per the germline V gene, CDR1 is SNHLY and CDR2 is FYNNEI. V lost 3 bases and J lost 13, with 12 bases in between. In nucleotides, the CDR3 is TGTGCCAGCAGTGAGGTTCAGGGGCCCACCTTC. Translation gives CASSEVQGPTF.

The chain couples TRBV19 to TRBJ2-1, with 10 bases identical to TRBD2. CDR1 is LNHDA, CDR2 SQIVND, per germline (reference sequence). The trim removed 8 bases at V and 3 bases at J, leaving 4 bases unmatched. The CDR3 runs to 14 residues. Written as DNA, the CDR3 is TGTGCCAGTTTCAGCGGGAGGGGCTACAATGAGCAGTTCTTC. Translated, it gives CASFSGRGYNEQFF.

The V and J genes are TRBV11-3 and TRBJ1-5, with D perhaps TRBD1 (5 bases). CDR1 is SGHNT and CDR2 is YENEEA in the germline V gene. The CDR3 length is 14 residues. Trimming pared 1 base from V and 7 bases from J, leaving 11 bases between. The CDR3 sequence: CASSLGTGVQPQHF. In DNA, the CDR3 is TGTGCCAGCAGCTTAGGTACGGGGGTCCAGCCCCAGCATTTT.

This clone came up once. The chain has TRBV9 and TRBJ1-2; 9 bases are shared with TRBD1. Germline CDR1 reads SGDLS; CDR2 reads YYNGEE. The CDR3 extends over 13 amino acids. Losses at the gene ends were 1 base for V and 6 bases for J; bases not matched to a gene: 1. CDR3 nucleotides: TGTGCCAGCAGCGTATGGGACAGGGATGGCTACACCTTC. Encoded protein: CASSVWDRDGYTF.

The V gene is TRBV25-1, the J gene TRBJ2-3; the match to TRBD1 covers 7 bases. The CDR3 runs 14 residues. Germline V gives CDR1 MGHDK, CDR2 SYGVNS. Losses at the gene ends were 3 bases for V and 0 bases for J; bases not matched to a gene: 0. DNA of the CDR3: TGTGCCAGCAGTGAGGGACAGAGCACAGATACGCAGTATTTT. Protein sequence: CASSEGQSTDTQYF.

The chain joins TRBV1 to TRBJ1-6; the table's D call, TRBD1, has no DNA check behind it. TRBV1 is described as a pseudogene. CDR3 length: 17 residues. CDR3 region: CTSSLLPGRARNSPLHF. The CDR3 nucleotides are TGCACCAGCAGCCTGCTCCCAGGCAGGGCGCGTAATTCACCCCTCCACTTT.

The chain couples TRBV6-5 to TRBJ1-5; the D gene is possibly TRBD1 (6 bases). The CDR3 extends over 15 amino acids. Germline CDR1 reads MNHEY; CDR2 reads SVGAGI. With 7 bases removed from V and 3 bases from J, the gap between germline ends came to 16 bases. In DNA, the CDR3 is TGTGCCAGCAAAGGAACCGGACAGTCCAATCAGCCCCAGCATTTT. As protein: CASKGTGQSNQPQHF.

This chain links TRBV10-1 with TRBJ2-3; 9 nucleotides align to TRBD2. The CDR3 runs to 15 residues. With 6 bases clipped from V and 3 bases from J, the junction kept 7 bases outside the gene matches. Germline V gene sequence: CDR1 WNHNN, CDR2 SYGVQD (reference sequence). CDR3 sequence: CASSDGAGGTDTQYF. The CDR3 DNA sequence: TGCGCCAGCAGCGATGGGGCGGGAGGGACAGATACGCAGTATTTT.